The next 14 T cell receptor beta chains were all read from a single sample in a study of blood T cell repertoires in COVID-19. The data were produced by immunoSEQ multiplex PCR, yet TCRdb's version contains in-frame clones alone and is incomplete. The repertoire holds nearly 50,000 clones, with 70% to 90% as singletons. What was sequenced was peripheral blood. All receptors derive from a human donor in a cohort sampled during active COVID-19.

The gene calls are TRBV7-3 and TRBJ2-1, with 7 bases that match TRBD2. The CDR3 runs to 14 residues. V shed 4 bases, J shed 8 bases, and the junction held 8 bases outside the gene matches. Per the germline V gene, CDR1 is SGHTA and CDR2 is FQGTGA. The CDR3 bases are TGTGCCAGCAGCTCCGACTCGACTAGCTATGAGCAGTTCTTC. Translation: CASSSDSTSYEQFF.

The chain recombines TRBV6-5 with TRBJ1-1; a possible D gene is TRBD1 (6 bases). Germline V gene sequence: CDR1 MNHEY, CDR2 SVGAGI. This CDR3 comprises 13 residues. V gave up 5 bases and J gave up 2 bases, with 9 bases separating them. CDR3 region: CASSPQGNTEAFF. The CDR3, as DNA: TGTGCCAGCAGTCCACAGGGAAACACTGAAGCTTTCTTT.

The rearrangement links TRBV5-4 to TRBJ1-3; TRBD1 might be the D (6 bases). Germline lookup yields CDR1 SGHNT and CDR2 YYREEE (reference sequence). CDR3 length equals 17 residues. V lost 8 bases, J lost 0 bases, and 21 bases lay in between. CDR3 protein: CASSKGGAASSGNTIYF. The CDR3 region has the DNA TGTGCCAGTTCAAAGGGGGGGGCCGCGAGCTCTGGAAACACCATATATTTT.

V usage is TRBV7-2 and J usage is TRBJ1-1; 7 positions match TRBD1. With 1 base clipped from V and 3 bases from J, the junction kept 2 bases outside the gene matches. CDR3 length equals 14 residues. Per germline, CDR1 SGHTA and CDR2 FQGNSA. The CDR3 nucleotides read TGTGCCAGCAGCTTAGGACAGGGACACACTGAAGCTTTCTTT. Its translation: CASSLGQGHTEAFF.

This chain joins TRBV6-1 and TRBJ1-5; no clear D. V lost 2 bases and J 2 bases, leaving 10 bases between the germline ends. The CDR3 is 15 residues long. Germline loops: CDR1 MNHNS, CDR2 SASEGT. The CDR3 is CASSESNVGNQPQHF. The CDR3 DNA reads TGTGCCAGCAGTGAAAGCAACGTTGGCAATCAGCCCCAGCATTTT.

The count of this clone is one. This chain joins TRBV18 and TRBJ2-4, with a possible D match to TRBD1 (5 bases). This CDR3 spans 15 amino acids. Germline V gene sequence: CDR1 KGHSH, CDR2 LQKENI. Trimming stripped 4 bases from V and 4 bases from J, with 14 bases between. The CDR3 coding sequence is TGTGCCAGCTCACAAACAGAGACAGCAAAAAACATTCAGTACTTC. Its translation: CASSQTETAKNIQYF.

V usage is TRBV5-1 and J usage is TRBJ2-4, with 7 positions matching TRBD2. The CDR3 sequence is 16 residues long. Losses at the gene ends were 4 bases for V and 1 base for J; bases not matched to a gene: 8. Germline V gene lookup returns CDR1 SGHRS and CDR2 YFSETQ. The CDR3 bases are TGCGCCAGCAGCAGCGGGGTGGTCTCGGCCAAAAACATTCAGTACTTC. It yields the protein CASSSGVVSAKNIQYF.

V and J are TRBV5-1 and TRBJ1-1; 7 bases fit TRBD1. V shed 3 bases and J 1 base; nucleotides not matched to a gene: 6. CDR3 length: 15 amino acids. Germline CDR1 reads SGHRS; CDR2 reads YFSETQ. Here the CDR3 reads CASSSGTEKNTEAFF. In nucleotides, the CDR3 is TGCGCCAGCAGCTCCGGGACAGAGAAGAACACTGAAGCTTTCTTT.

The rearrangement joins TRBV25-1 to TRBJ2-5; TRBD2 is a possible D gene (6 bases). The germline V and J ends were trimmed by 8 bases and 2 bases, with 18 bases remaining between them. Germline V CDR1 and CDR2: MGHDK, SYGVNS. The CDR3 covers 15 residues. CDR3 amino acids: CASSYWGDSQETQYF. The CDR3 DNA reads TGTGCCAGCTCCTACTGGGGGGACTCACAAGAGACCCAGTACTTC.

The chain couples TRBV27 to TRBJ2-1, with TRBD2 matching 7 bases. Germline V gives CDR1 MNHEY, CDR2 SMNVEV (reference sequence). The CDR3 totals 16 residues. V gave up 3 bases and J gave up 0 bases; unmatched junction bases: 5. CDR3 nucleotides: TGTGCCAGCAGTTTCCTGGGGAGGGGCTCCTACAATGAGCAGTTCTTC. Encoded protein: CASSFLGRGSYNEQFF.

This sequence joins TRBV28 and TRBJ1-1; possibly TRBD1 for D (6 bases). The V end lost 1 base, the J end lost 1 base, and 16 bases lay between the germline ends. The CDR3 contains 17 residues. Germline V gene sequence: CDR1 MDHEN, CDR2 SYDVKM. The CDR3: CASSLLGTGRPNTEAFF. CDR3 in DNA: TGTGCCAGCAGTTTATTGGGTACAGGGCGCCCGAACACTGAAGCTTTCTTT. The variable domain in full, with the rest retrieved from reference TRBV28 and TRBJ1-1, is DVKVTQSSRYLVKRTGEKVFLECVQDMDHENMFWYRQDPGLGLRLIYFSYDVKMKEKGDIPEGYSVSREKKERFSLILESASTNQTSMYLCASSLLGTGRPNTEAFFGQGTRLTVV.

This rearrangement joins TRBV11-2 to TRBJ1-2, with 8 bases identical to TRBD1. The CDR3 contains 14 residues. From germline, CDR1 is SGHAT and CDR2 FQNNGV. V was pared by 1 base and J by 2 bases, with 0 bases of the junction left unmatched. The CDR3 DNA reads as TGTGCCAGCAGCTTAGGGACAGGGAACTATGGCTACACCTTC. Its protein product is CASSLGTGNYGYTF. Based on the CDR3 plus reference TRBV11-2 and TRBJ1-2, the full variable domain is EAGVAQSPRYKIIEKRQSVAFWCNPISGHATLYWYQQILGQGPKLLIQFQNNGVVDDSQLPKDRFSAERLKGVDSTLKIQPAKLEDSAVYLCASSLGTGNYGYTFGSGTRLTVV.

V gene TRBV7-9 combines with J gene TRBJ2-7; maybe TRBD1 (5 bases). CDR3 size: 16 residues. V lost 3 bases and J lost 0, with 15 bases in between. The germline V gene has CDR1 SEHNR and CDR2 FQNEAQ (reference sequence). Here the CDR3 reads CASSFTGAGNSYEQYF. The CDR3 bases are TGTGCCAGCAGCTTCACAGGCGCAGGGAACTCCTACGAGCAGTACTTC. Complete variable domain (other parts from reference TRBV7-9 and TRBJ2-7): DTGVSQNPRHKITKRGQNVTFRCDPISEHNRLYWYRQTLGQGPEFLTYFQNEAQLEKSRLLSDRFSAERPKGSFSTLEIQRTEQGDSAMYLCASSFTGAGNSYEQYFGPGTRLTVT.

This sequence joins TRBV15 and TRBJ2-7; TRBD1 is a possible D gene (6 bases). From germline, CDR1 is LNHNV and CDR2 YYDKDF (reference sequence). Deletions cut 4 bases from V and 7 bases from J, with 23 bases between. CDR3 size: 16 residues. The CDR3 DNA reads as TGTGCCACCAGCACCGGGTATGGAACAGGGCCGGTAGAGCAGTACTTC. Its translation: CATSTGYGTGPVEQYF.